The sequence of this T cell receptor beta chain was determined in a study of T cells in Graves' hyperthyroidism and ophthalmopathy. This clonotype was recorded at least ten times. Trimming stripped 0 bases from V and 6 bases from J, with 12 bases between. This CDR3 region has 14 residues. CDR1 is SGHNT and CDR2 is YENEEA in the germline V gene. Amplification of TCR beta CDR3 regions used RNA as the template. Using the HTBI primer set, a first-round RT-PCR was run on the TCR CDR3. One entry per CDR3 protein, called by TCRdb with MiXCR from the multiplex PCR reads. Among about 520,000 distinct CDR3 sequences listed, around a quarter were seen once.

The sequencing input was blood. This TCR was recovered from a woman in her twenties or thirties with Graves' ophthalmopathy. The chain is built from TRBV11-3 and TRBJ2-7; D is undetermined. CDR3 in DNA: TGTGCCAGCAGCTTAGACCCTTGGGGAAGCGAGCAGTACTTC. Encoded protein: CASSLDPWGSEQYF.